The clone carrying this T cell receptor beta chain was observed a handful of times. TCRdb redid the calling of the 5' RACE reads with MiXCR, one entry per CDR3 protein. Among about 250,000 distinct CDR3 sequences, 3.6% were seen once, and the ten largest hold under 20%. This record belongs to a study of T cells after yellow fever vaccination. The germline V gene encodes CDR1 SGHRS and CDR2 YFSETQ. The CDR3 sequence is 14 residues long. Trimming left V 1 base short and J 4 bases short, with 11 bases between. This TCR derives from a man between 18 and 29 years old who received the YFV17D yellow fever vaccine. V is TRBV5-1 and J is TRBJ2-5, with a possible D match to TRBD2 (5 bases). The sequences come from PBMCs, collected 15 days after the yellow fever booster vaccination. The CDR3 here is CASSLSSGPETQYF. The DNA for the CDR3 is TGCGCCAGCAGCTTGTCCAGCGGCCCAGAGACCCAGTACTTC. The whole variable domain, filled in from reference TRBV5-1 and TRBJ2-5, reads KAGVTQTPRYLIKTRGQQVTLSCSPISGHRSVSWYQQTPGQGLQFLFEYFSETQRNKGNFPGRFSGRQFSNSRSEMNVSTLELGDSALYLCASSLSSGPETQYFGPGTRLLVL.